Listed below are T cell receptor beta chains from one sample, sequenced in a study of OX40 agonist ivuxolimab in advanced cancers. Assay: immunoSEQ multiplex PCR; the TCRdb copy retains only in-frame clones and omits some. This sample has 94,000 or so clones, with approximately 80% found just once. This material consisted of CD4+ or CD8+ T cells sorted from blood, taken in a trial of the OX40 agonist ivuxolimab. Receptors originate from an adult with an advanced solid tumor such as melanoma, head and neck, liver or kidney cancer. CDR3s include the opening cysteine and the closing phenylalanine or tryptophan. Fields, in order: J gene, V gene, D gene, CDR3 protein. The D gene is left open where the match is weak.

j_gene: TRBJ2-7
v_gene: TRBV27
d_gene: TRBD1
CDR3aa: CASSLYAGGEQYF

j_gene: TRBJ2-7
v_gene: TRBV5-6
d_gene: -
CDR3aa: CASSLGETRHASYEQYF

j_gene: TRBJ2-2
v_gene: TRBV30
d_gene: -
CDR3aa: CAWSLLAGELFF

j_gene: TRBJ2-2
v_gene: TRBV11-2
d_gene: -
CDR3aa: CASSRDWGTGELFF

j_gene: TRBJ2-1
v_gene: TRBV7-9
d_gene: TRBD2
CDR3aa: CASSGGDFRLPNEQFF

j_gene: TRBJ1-1
v_gene: TRBV12-5
d_gene: -
CDR3aa: CASGRTAGTTEAFF

j_gene: TRBJ2-7
v_gene: TRBV19
d_gene: TRBD1
CDR3aa: CASSNGGQGMREQYF

j_gene: TRBJ2-7
v_gene: TRBV10-3
d_gene: -
CDR3aa: CAISRDHEQYF

j_gene: TRBJ1-1
v_gene: TRBV14
d_gene: -
CDR3aa: CASRQTGPRGEAFF

j_gene: TRBJ2-1
v_gene: TRBV14
d_gene: TRBD1
CDR3aa: CASSHGRDRGGNEQFF

j_gene: TRBJ1-1
v_gene: TRBV12-5
d_gene: TRBD1
CDR3aa: CASAPGTGGIEAFF

j_gene: TRBJ2-1
v_gene: TRBV11-2
d_gene: -
CDR3aa: CASSAGYEQFF

j_gene: TRBJ2-2
v_gene: TRBV15
d_gene: -
CDR3aa: CATSPKIANTGELFF

j_gene: TRBJ2-7
v_gene: TRBV4-1
d_gene: TRBD2
CDR3aa: CASSQIPLLAGPTYEQYF

j_gene: TRBJ1-1
v_gene: TRBV7-9
d_gene: -
CDR3aa: CASSRDTEAFF

j_gene: TRBJ2-7
v_gene: TRBV9
d_gene: -
CDR3aa: CASSVGGDLYEQYF

j_gene: TRBJ1-1
v_gene: TRBV4-3
d_gene: TRBD1
CDR3aa: CASSRKGGETEAFF

j_gene: TRBJ2-5
v_gene: TRBV28
d_gene: -
CDR3aa: CASSLVGGGSKETQYF

j_gene: TRBJ1-1
v_gene: TRBV5-8
d_gene: -
CDR3aa: CASSQYAATYTEAFF